The 25 T cell receptor beta chains reported below all come from one sample, sequenced in a study of identifying expanded T cells in peripheral blood. Measured with immunoSEQ multiplex PCR; TCRdb has only the in-frame clones, and not every one. This table has roughly 75,000 clones, roughly 90% appearing once. The material sequenced was blood. These receptors were collected from a person aged 18-69 years in good health.

The chain combines TRBV4-3 with TRBJ1-3, with unresolved D. Germline loops: CDR1 LGHNA, CDR2 YSLEER. The CDR3 runs 15 residues. The germline V and J ends were trimmed by 0 bases and 0 bases, with 6 bases remaining between them. CDR3 protein: CASSQDGTSGNTIYF. For the CDR3, the DNA is TGCGCCAGCAGCCAAGATGGAACCTCTGGAAACACCATATATTTT.

The chain links TRBV4-1 to TRBJ2-1, with 10 bases fitting TRBD2. The CDR3 is made up of 16 amino acids. After removal of 4 bases from V and 5 bases from J, the junction contained 8 bases not matched to a gene. CDR1 is MGHRA, CDR2 YSYEKL, per germline. Written as DNA, the CDR3 is TGCGCCAGCAGCCCCATAGCTAGCGGGAGAAACAATGAGCAGTTCTTC. Translation: CASSPIASGRNNEQFF.

The chain is built from TRBV7-3 and TRBJ2-7; either TRBD1 or TRBD2 may fit D (5 bases each). V lost 1 base, J lost 2 bases, and 12 bases lay in between. The CDR3 spans 15 residues. Germline V gives CDR1 SGHTA, CDR2 FQGTGA. The DNA for the CDR3 is TGTGCCAGCAGCTTAAACGGTGGGGGAACCTACGAGCAGTACTTC. The encoded protein is CASSLNGGGTYEQYF.

V is TRBV7-8 and J is TRBJ2-1; possible D gene TRBD2, 7 bases. The length of the CDR3 is 17 residues. Germline CDR1 is SGHVS and CDR2 is FQNEAQ. The ends were cut back, 1 base at V and 0 bases at J, with 13 bases in the middle. The CDR3 DNA sequence: TGTGCCAGCAGCTTAGTCGGGGGGCTCGCCTCCTACAATGAGCAGTTCTTC. Protein sequence: CASSLVGGLASYNEQFF.

The gene calls are TRBV9 and TRBJ2-5; no reliable D call. The CDR3 has 14 amino acids. The ends were cut back, 0 bases at V and 2 bases at J, with 8 bases in the middle. Looked up from germline, CDR1 is SGDLS and CDR2 is YYNGEE. This CDR3 reads CASSVGPDQETQYF. The CDR3 DNA reads as TGTGCCAGCAGCGTAGGCCCGGATCAAGAGACCCAGTACTTC.

This clone was seen a single time. The chain is built from TRBV10-2 and TRBJ1-1, with 7 bases identical to TRBD1. The CDR3 covers 14 residues. V trimming: 4 bases; J trimming: 5 bases; junction bases outside the gene matches: 7. Germline values: CDR1 WSHSY, CDR2 SAAADI. CDR3 sequence (DNA): TGCGCCAGCAGTGGCAGGGGGAGGATAACTGAAGCTTTCTTT. Its protein is CASSGRGRITEAFF.

This sequence joins TRBV19 and TRBJ1-2, with 12 bases matching TRBD1. Unmatched junction bases numbered 13, after V lost 7 bases and J lost 4 bases. Per germline, CDR1 LNHDA and CDR2 SQIVND (reference sequence). The CDR3 is 17 amino acids. The CDR3 DNA follows: TGTGCCAGTAAAATGCTGGGACAGGGGGCCCAGAGCTATGGCTACACCTTC. Amino acid sequence: CASKMLGQGAQSYGYTF.

The chain is built from TRBV6-5 and TRBJ2-7; 7 bases map to TRBD1. The germline V gene encodes CDR1 MNHEY and CDR2 SVGAGI. The CDR3 runs to 13 residues. J was trimmed by 2 bases and V by 6 bases; bases with no gene match: 4. The CDR3 coding sequence is TGTGCCAGCAGACGGACAGGCCCCTACGAGCAGTACTTC. Translation: CASRRTGPYEQYF.

The V gene is TRBV7-9, the J gene TRBJ2-7, with D uncertain. The germline CDR1 and CDR2 sequences are SEHNR and FQNEAQ (reference sequence). The CDR3 has 15 amino acids. The V end was cut by 2 bases, the J end by 2 bases, with 13 bases between. As DNA, the CDR3 is TGTGCCAGCAGCTTACCCTCGACTCCCACCTACGAGCAGTACTTC. Encoded protein: CASSLPSTPTYEQYF. The complete variable domain, with remaining parts taken from reference TRBV7-9 and TRBJ2-7, reads DTGVSQNPRHKITKRGQNVTFRCDPISEHNRLYWYRQTLGQGPEFLTYFQNEAQLEKSRLLSDRFSAERPKGSFSTLEIQRTEQGDSAMYLCASSLPSTPTYEQYFGPGTRLTVT.

This clone was detected only once. This chain links TRBV4-3 with TRBJ1-1; 10 bases match TRBD1. The CDR3 runs 15 residues. V gave up 3 bases and J gave up 6 bases; unmatched junction bases: 7. Germline lookup yields CDR1 LGHNA and CDR2 YSLEER. The CDR3 nucleotides are TGCGCCAGCAGCCACGGCGACAGGGGGCAATCTGAAGCTTTCTTT. It translates to CASSHGDRGQSEAFF.

Here the CDR3 DNA reads TGTGCCAGTAGCCGGACTAGCGAATCTTCCTACGAGCAGTACTTC. Its translation: CASSRTSESSYEQYF. This chain links TRBV19 with TRBJ2-7; TRBD2 agrees at 9 bases. J lost 1 base, V lost 6 bases, and 7 bases had no gene match. The germline gives CDR1 LNHDA, CDR2 SQIVND (reference sequence). The CDR3 covers 15 residues.

The chain is built from TRBV6-5 and TRBJ2-7; TRBD1 might be the D (6 bases). The CDR3 is 14 residues long. Looked up from germline, CDR1 is MNHEY and CDR2 is SVGAGI. V gave up 7 bases and J gave up 0 bases, with 13 bases separating them. The CDR3 nucleotides are TGTGCCAGCAAGGGGGAAGGGGGCTCCTACGAGCAGTACTTC. Its protein is CASKGEGGSYEQYF.

This clone was counted a single time. The rearrangement joins TRBV19 to TRBJ1-3; D may be TRBD1 (5 bases). V shed 8 bases and J shed 8 bases, with 19 bases lying between them. The CDR3 covers 14 residues. Per the germline V gene, CDR1 is LNHDA and CDR2 is SQIVND (reference sequence). This CDR3 is CASRKPGVGDTIYF. The CDR3 bases are TGTGCCAGTCGCAAACCGGGAGTAGGGGACACCATATATTTT.

This clone was counted once. The genes are TRBV20-1 and TRBJ2-5; D remains ambiguous. V was trimmed by 3 bases and J by 3 bases, leaving 5 bases between them. The CDR3 runs 11 residues. Germline CDR1 and CDR2: DFQATT and SNEGSKA (reference sequence). In DNA form, the CDR3 reads TGCAGTGCTAGCGAGGAAGAGACCCAGTACTTC. Residues: CSASEEETQYF.

V usage is TRBV19 and J usage is TRBJ1-1; D gene ambiguous. Germline V gene lookup returns CDR1 LNHDA and CDR2 SQIVND (reference sequence). V was trimmed by 0 bases and J by 3 bases, leaving 5 bases between them. This CDR3 has 13 residues. The CDR3 loop is CASSIEPHTEAFF. The CDR3, as DNA: TGTGCCAGTAGTATAGAACCGCACACTGAAGCTTTCTTT. The whole variable domain, remainder taken from reference TRBV19 and TRBJ1-1, is DGGITQSPKYLFRKEGQNVTLSCEQNLNHDAMYWYRQDPGQGLRLIYYSQIVNDFQKGDIAEGYSVSREKKESFPLTVTSAQKNPTAFYLCASSIEPHTEAFFGQGTRLTVV.

The V call is TRBV5-8, the J call TRBJ1-1; D is unresolved. In germline, CDR1 is SGHTS, CDR2 YDEGEE. This CDR3 comprises 12 residues. The germline V and J ends were trimmed by 8 bases and 1 base, with 9 bases remaining between them. CDR3 amino acids: CASWRRNTEAFF. The DNA for the CDR3 is TGTGCCAGTTGGAGGAGGAACACTGAAGCTTTCTTT.

This rearrangement joins TRBV4-1 to TRBJ2-1, with D unclear. The CDR3 contains 16 residues. With 2 bases removed from V and 0 bases from J, the gap between germline ends came to 11 bases. In germline, CDR1 is MGHRA, CDR2 YSYEKL. CDR3 residues: CASSQLDLTSYNEQFF. CDR3 DNA: TGCGCCAGCAGCCAACTAGACTTGACCTCCTACAATGAGCAGTTCTTC.

This chain connects TRBV6-1 to TRBJ1-5, with D tentatively TRBD1 (5 bases). V lost 1 base to trimming and J lost 3 bases, with 16 bases between them. CDR1 is MNHNS, CDR2 SASEGT, per germline. The CDR3 consists of 17 residues. The CDR3 DNA reads TGTGCCAGCAGTGAAGGGTCAGGGAGTATTAACAATCAGCCCCAGCATTTT. This codes for CASSEGSGSINNQPQHF.

The rearrangement uses TRBV2 and TRBJ1-5; 9 nucleotides line up with TRBD1. Unmatched junction bases numbered 11, after V lost 7 bases and J lost 1 base. This CDR3 is built from 17 residues. From germline, CDR1 is SNHLY and CDR2 FYNNEI. CDR3 in amino acids: CASTKGQGLGSNQPQHF. In nucleotides, the CDR3 is TGTGCCAGCACGAAGGGACAGGGACTGGGGAGCAATCAGCCCCAGCATTTT.

Here the CDR3 DNA reads TGTGCCAGCAGCTTAGTTTCGGATAACTACGAGCAGTACTTC. It is translated as CASSLVSDNYEQYF. This chain links TRBV7-2 with TRBJ2-7; no reliable D call. V lost 1 base and J lost 3, with 10 bases in between. The length of the CDR3 is 14 residues. Germline V gives CDR1 SGHTA, CDR2 FQGNSA.

The chain is built from TRBV14 and TRBJ1-5; 7 positions match TRBD1. The germline V gene encodes CDR1 SGHDN and CDR2 FVKESK. V lost 1 base to trimming and J lost 2 bases; unmatched junction nucleotides: 2. CDR3 length: 15 residues. As DNA, the CDR3 is TGTGCCAGCAGCCAAGGAACAGGGGGCAATCAGCCCCAGCATTTT. Translation gives CASSQGTGGNQPQHF.

This clone was picked up one time. This chain connects TRBV6-5 to TRBJ1-2; TRBD1 is a possible D gene (6 bases). Germline V gene lookup returns CDR1 MNHEY and CDR2 SVGAGI. This CDR3 has 13 amino acids. The germline V and J ends were trimmed by 6 bases and 5 bases, with 13 bases remaining between them. The CDR3 sequence: CASSRATGYGYTF. The CDR3 DNA reads as TGTGCCAGCAGCCGCGCTACAGGGTATGGCTACACCTTC.

The CDR3 DNA sequence: TGTGCCACCGCTCTGGGGACAGCTAATGAAAAACTGTTTTTT. Its protein is CATALGTANEKLFF. The chain carries TRBV15 and TRBJ1-4, with TRBD1 matching 7 bases. This CDR3 spans 14 amino acids. V lost 8 bases to trimming and J lost 3 bases; unmatched junction nucleotides: 6. Germline values: CDR1 LNHNV, CDR2 YYDKDF (reference sequence).

V usage is TRBV27 and J usage is TRBJ1-2, with 9 bases lining up with TRBD1. The CDR3 spans 14 residues. The junction had 7 bases not matched to a gene; V was cut back by 5 bases and J by 6 bases. CDR1 is MNHEY and CDR2 is SMNVEV in the germline V gene (reference sequence). The chain's CDR3 is CASSQQGAGNGYTF. CDR3 coding DNA: TGTGCCAGCAGTCAACAGGGGGCTGGAAATGGCTACACCTTC.

This clone was counted once. This chain uses TRBV11-2 with TRBJ1-2; 9 bases are a match to TRBD1. CDR3 size: 17 residues. CDR1 is SGHAT and CDR2 is FQNNGV in the germline V gene. With 7 bases clipped from V and 4 bases from J, the junction kept 16 bases outside the gene matches. The CDR3 is CASTPTGTGPGSYGYTF. The CDR3 region has the DNA TGTGCCAGCACACCTACCGGGACAGGGCCGGGGAGCTATGGCTACACCTTC.